Presented here are 17 T cell receptor beta chains from one specimen sequenced in a study of T cell repertoires in cytomegalovirus infection. TCRdb passed the reads through MiXCR, listing each CDR3 protein once. Counted here are about 830,000 distinct CDR3 sequences, over 25% occurring once; the ten biggest clones make up around 12%. What these receptors recognize is not known. The input for sequencing was cultured CD8+ T cells from PBMCs, taken from culture after CMV antigen stimulation. The source of these receptors is a human donor in good health (CMV status not recorded). Some clones in this sample may be carry-over from other donors' samples.

This sequence joins TRBV20-1 and TRBJ1-1; TRBD1 agrees at 7 bases. CDR1 is DFQATT, CDR2 SNEGSKA, per germline (reference sequence). CDR3 length: 15 amino acids. Germline trimming cut 2 bases from V and 0 bases from J; bases unmatched to any gene: 6. Here the CDR3 reads CSARPADRMNTEAFF. The CDR3 DNA follows: TGCAGTGCTAGACCCGCGGACAGGATGAACACTGAAGCTTTCTTT.

This clonotype was counted a few times. The rearrangement joins TRBV7-9 to TRBJ2-2, with TRBD1 matching over 9 bases. The CDR3 consists of 18 residues. Germline CDR1 reads SEHNR; CDR2 reads FQNEAQ (reference sequence). Trimming removed 4 bases from V and 5 bases from J; junction bases left unmatched: 14. The DNA for the CDR3 is TGTGCCAGCAGCTCAACCCCGGGACAGGGATTCGAGACCGGGGAGCTGTTTTTT. It translates to CASSSTPGQGFETGELFF.

This chain uses TRBV9 with TRBJ1-1, with TRBD1 identical over 9 bases. Germline CDR1 and CDR2: SGDLS and YYNGEE. V was pared by 3 bases and J by 6 bases, with 9 bases of the junction left unmatched. The CDR3 has 15 residues. The CDR3 DNA is TGTGCCAGCAGCGAGGGAGGGACAGGGATCGCTGAAGCTTTCTTT. Protein: CASSEGGTGIAEAFF.

This clonotype came up many times. The rearrangement uses TRBV7-8 and TRBJ2-7; possibly TRBD1 or TRBD2 for D (5 bases each). The V and J ends lost 4 bases and 4 bases respectively, with 11 bases between them. The CDR3 has 13 amino acids. Germline V lookup: CDR1 SGHVS, CDR2 FQNEAQ. This chain's CDR3 is CASSSSGPYEQYF. The CDR3 DNA follows: TGTGCCAGCAGCTCGTCGGGACCTTACGAGCAGTACTTC.

This clonotype was seen a handful of times. The gene calls are TRBV27 and TRBJ1-1; D is ambiguous. The CDR3 totals 13 residues. Germline V gene lookup returns CDR1 MNHEY and CDR2 SMNVEV (reference sequence). V lost 6 bases and J 5 bases, leaving 13 bases between the germline ends. CDR3 sequence (DNA): TGTGCCAGCAGGATATCGGGTCGGACTGAAGCTTTCTTT. Its protein product is CASRISGRTEAFF.

This clonotype was seen a handful of times. This chain joins TRBV7-8 and TRBJ2-7; 7 bases align to TRBD1. The J segment lost 7 bases and the V segment lost 1 base, leaving 7 bases of the junction unmatched. Germline assignment: CDR1 SGHVS and CDR2 FQNEAQ. The CDR3 is 14 residues long. The CDR3 spells CASSLDRGLWEQYV. The CDR3 nucleotides are TGTGCCAGCAGCTTAGACAGGGGCCTTTGGGAGCAGTACGTC.

The chain has TRBV15 and TRBJ2-5; 7 bases fit TRBD1. V was clipped by 2 bases and J by 5 bases; unmatched bases: 5. The CDR3 extends over 14 amino acids. Germline CDR1 and CDR2: LNHNV and YYDKDF (reference sequence). The CDR3, as DNA: TGTGCCACCAGCAGACCCGACAGGGAGGAGACCCAGTACTTC. Its translation: CATSRPDREETQYF.

This clonotype was observed a handful of times. V gene TRBV12-3 or TRBV12-4 combines with J gene TRBJ2-5; 9 bases map to TRBD2. The length of the CDR3 is 15 residues. With 5 bases clipped from V and 4 bases from J, the junction kept 8 bases outside the gene matches. For the CDR3, the DNA is TGTGCCAGCAGTCTCGCCGGGACTAGCAGAGAGACCCAGTACTTC. It specifies CASSLAGTSRETQYF.

This clonotype was observed many times. The V call is TRBV27, the J call TRBJ1-2; perhaps TRBD1 as D (6 bases). V was trimmed by 4 bases and J by 4 bases, leaving 19 bases between them. Germline V gene data show CDR1 as MNHEY and CDR2 as SMNVEV (reference sequence). The CDR3 runs to 16 residues. The CDR3 spells CASSSLRQAGGYGYTF. The CDR3 DNA is TGTGCCAGCAGTTCCCTCAGACAGGCTGGGGGCTATGGCTACACCTTC.

The rearrangement joins TRBV4-3 to TRBJ1-2, with 10 nucleotides matching TRBD1. Per the germline V gene, CDR1 is LGHNA and CDR2 is YSLEER. The length of the CDR3 is 17 residues. The trim removed 3 bases at V and 5 bases at J, leaving 12 bases unmatched. The CDR3 here is CASSHSETGGQKYGYTF. The DNA for the CDR3 is TGCGCCAGCAGCCATTCTGAGACAGGGGGCCAAAAATATGGCTACACCTTC.

Only a few counts were recorded for this clonotype. The chain joins TRBV27 to TRBJ2-7, with 9 positions matching TRBD1. V lost 4 bases, J lost 3 bases, and 4 bases stayed unmatched. This CDR3 contains 14 residues. Germline V gene data show CDR1 as MNHEY and CDR2 as SMNVEV (reference sequence). DNA for the CDR3: TGTGCCAGCAGTTCGGGACAGGGAGACTACGAGCAGTACGTC. Translation gives CASSSGQGDYEQYV.

This clonotype has more than one count but fewer than ten. This chain connects TRBV7-9 to TRBJ2-7; D remains ambiguous. This CDR3 region has 13 residues. The V gene's germline CDR1 is SEHNR and CDR2 FQNEAQ (reference sequence). The germline V and J ends were trimmed by 3 bases and 0 bases, with 6 bases remaining between them. The CDR3 bases are TGTGCCAGCAGCTTTCAAAGCTCCTACGAGCAGTACTTC. Protein sequence: CASSFQSSYEQYF.

The CDR3 nucleotides read TGTGCCAGCTCACCACGAGACAGGGTAGACGAGCAGTACTTC. This encodes CASSPRDRVDEQYF. This chain connects TRBV18 to TRBJ2-7; TRBD1 matches 7 bases. The CDR3 runs 14 residues. In germline, CDR1 is KGHSH, CDR2 LQKENI. With V trimmed by 1 base and J by 5 bases, 5 bases remained unmatched.

The chain joins TRBV18 to TRBJ1-2; 8 bases agree with TRBD1. Losses at the gene ends were 3 bases for V and 2 bases for J; bases not matched to a gene: 14. Germline loops: CDR1 KGHSH, CDR2 LQKENI. This CDR3 comprises 18 residues. As DNA, the CDR3 is TGTGCCAGCTCACCCGGGGGACAGGCCCCTTTTGGGAACTATGGCTACACCTTC. It encodes CASSPGGQAPFGNYGYTF.

This clonotype was counted many times. The chain joins TRBV6-1 to TRBJ2-1; 7 bases line up with TRBD1. The J segment lost 2 bases and the V segment lost 10 bases, leaving 5 bases of the junction unmatched. Germline loops: CDR1 MNHNS, CDR2 SASEGT. The CDR3 length is 13 residues. The CDR3 loop is CANDRAPYNEQFF. The CDR3 DNA follows: TGTGCCAACGACAGGGCCCCCTACAATGAGCAGTTCTTC.

In its sample, this clonotype was seen many times. The V call is TRBV11-2, the J call TRBJ2-1; no reliable D call. Trimming pared 2 bases from V and 5 bases from J, leaving 10 bases between. This CDR3 comprises 14 residues. Germline assignment: CDR1 SGHAT and CDR2 FQNNGV. CDR3 nucleotides: TGTGCCAGCAGCTTATCATCTGTAAACAATGAGCAGTTCTTC. As protein: CASSLSSVNNEQFF.

Ten or more counts support this clonotype. The chain has TRBV7-8 and TRBJ1-4; no clear D gene. The CDR3 consists of 15 residues. The V end was cut by 5 bases, the J end by 5 bases, with 15 bases between. Germline CDR1 SGHVS, CDR2 FQNEAQ. The chain's CDR3 is CASSTRTDLNEKLFF. CDR3 coding DNA: TGTGCCAGCAGCACCCGGACGGACCTCAATGAAAAACTGTTTTTT.